This record concerns one T cell receptor beta chain sequence. As yet, its antigen is unknown. This entry comes from a study of T cells after yellow fever vaccination. Study results and limitations: Although the secondary response was weaker, it peaked faster, at day 5 versus 15. Most clones from primary vaccination resurfaced after the booster (about 95% CD4, 75% to 90% CD8). Among all clonotypes, a small share was observed in both CD4 and CD8 compartments.

Germline V gene sequence: CDR1 MNHEY, CDR2 SVGEGT. The V and J ends lost 2 bases and 3 bases respectively, with 7 bases between them. The CDR3 is 13 residues long. Universal primer sites and UMIs were introduced during 5'RACE template-switching synthesis of TCR cDNA. Via MiXCR, TCRdb re-called the 5' RACE reads, giving one row per CDR3 protein. Of hundreds of thousands of distinct CDR3 sequences detected, about an eighth appear once; the ten largest clones hold about 3%. The sequence derives from a man aged 18 to 29 who received the YFV17D yellow fever vaccine. The chain has TRBV6-2 or TRBV6-3 and TRBJ1-1; no clear D gene. The sequencing used CD4+ T cells sorted from PBMCs, collected 15 days after the yellow fever booster vaccination. CDR3 amino acids: CASSYEAYTEAFF. CDR3 bases: TGTGCCAGCAGTTACGAGGCGTACACTGAAGCTTTCTTT.